Reported below is one T cell receptor beta chain. Its antigen is unknown. CDR3 length equals 14 residues. The germline gives CDR1 SGHAT, CDR2 FQNNGV. Between the trimmed V and J ends, which lost 3 bases and 8 bases, there was a span of 14 bases. HIV-negative, healthy adults without recent acute infections or vaccinations were the donors. The source of the sample is a study of shared clonotypes between healthy human individuals. Study-level background: The plates for each donor numbered three CD4 naive, three CD4 memory, two CD8 naive and one CD8 memory.

Findings of the study overall: The genetic and exposure-history diversity represented was limited by few donors. Naive subsets typically showed greater estimated richness than memory subsets.

Repertoires were generated with immunoSEQ multiplex PCR, while TCRdb's copy carries only in-frame clones and drops some. Among about 710,000 clones listed, less than 80% were seen once. The chain carries TRBV11-2 and TRBJ2-1, with D tentatively TRBD2 (7 bases). The specimen sequenced was memory CD4+ T cells sorted from blood. The subset: CD45RA-negative fraction. This sequence originates from a woman aged 25 to 45 in good health. CDR3 bases: TGTGCCAGCAGCTTCCTCGCGGGGGCGTATGAGCAGTTCTTC. This sequence encodes CASSFLAGAYEQFF. The full variable domain, with the rest looked up from reference TRBV11-2 and TRBJ2-1, is EAGVAQSPRYKIIEKRQSVAFWCNPISGHATLYWYQQILGQGPKLLIQFQNNGVVDDSQLPKDRFSAERLKGVDSTLKIQPAKLEDSAVYLCASSFLAGAYEQFFGPGTRLTVL.